The 9 T cell receptor beta chains listed next were all sequenced from one sample in a study of T cell responses to AZD1222 COVID-19 vaccine. Profiled with immunoSEQ multiplex PCR; TCRdb holds only in-frame clones, not every one. The sample has some 150,000 clones, 90% seen once; the top ten hold 1.8%. The sequencing here drew on peripheral blood, taken on day 0 of AZD1222 vaccination. The receptors shown here come from an adult in good health.

The V and J genes are TRBV29-1 and TRBJ2-7; TRBD2 matches 10 bases. Trimming at V came to 7 bases and at J to 5 bases, leaving 14 bases not matched to a gene. This CDR3 is 15 amino acids long. The V gene's germline CDR1 is SQVTM and CDR2 ANQGSEA. CDR3 loop: CSARLPTSGKDEQYF. The CDR3 region has the DNA TGCAGCGCCCGTCTCCCCACTAGCGGGAAGGACGAGCAGTACTTC.

V gene TRBV30 combines with J gene TRBJ2-7; 7 positions agree with TRBD1. V was pared by 3 bases and J by 7 bases, with 12 bases of the junction left unmatched. Germline CDR1 and CDR2: GTSNPN and SVGIG (reference sequence). The CDR3 loop spans 14 amino acids. For the CDR3, the DNA is TGTGCCTGGAGATTGGGACAGTTAAATCGGGAGCAGTACTTC. Residues: CAWRLGQLNREQYF.

The chain recombines TRBV5-1 with TRBJ1-3; D ambiguous. The CDR3 is made up of 15 amino acids. The V end lost 4 bases, the J end lost 0 bases, and 11 bases lay between the germline ends. Germline V gene lookup returns CDR1 SGHRS and CDR2 YFSETQ. The CDR3 DNA follows: TGCGCCAGCAGCGCGGACTTCGGCTCTGGAAACACCATATATTTT. It yields the protein CASSADFGSGNTIYF.

The rearrangement links TRBV9 to TRBJ1-1; D perhaps matches TRBD1 (5 bases). Trimming removed 3 bases from V and 0 bases from J, with 12 bases in between. This CDR3 region has 15 residues. Per the germline V gene, CDR1 is SGDLS and CDR2 is YYNGEE. The CDR3, as DNA: TGTGCCAGCAGCGGATCCCCAGGGATGAACACTGAAGCTTTCTTT. This sequence encodes CASSGSPGMNTEAFF.

This sequence joins TRBV7-2 and TRBJ2-3; D gene uncertain. Germline assignment: CDR1 SGHTA and CDR2 FQGNSA. There are 13 residues in the CDR3. The ends were cut back, 5 bases at V and 5 bases at J, with 11 bases in the middle. The CDR3 is CASSILGRDTQYF. Here the CDR3 DNA reads TGTGCCAGCAGCATACTCGGACGAGATACGCAGTATTTT.

The chain recombines TRBV15 with TRBJ1-5; D is perhaps TRBD1 (5 bases). Trimming took 8 bases from V and 6 from J, leaving 17 bases between them. Germline V gene data show CDR1 as LNHNV and CDR2 as YYDKDF (reference sequence). This CDR3 comprises 14 residues. CDR3 DNA sequence: TGTGCCACCGCTAGGCAGGGTTTGAGTCAGCCCCAGCATTTT. As protein: CATARQGLSQPQHF.

This chain joins TRBV7-2 and TRBJ2-3, with TRBD2 matching 12 bases. The CDR3 spans 16 residues. The V segment lost 5 bases and the J segment 2 bases; nucleotides outside the gene matches: 5. CDR1 is SGHTA and CDR2 is FQGNSA in the germline V gene. The CDR3 here is CASSASGRAPTDTQYF. The CDR3 nucleotides read TGTGCCAGCAGCGCTAGCGGGAGGGCCCCCACAGATACGCAGTATTTT.

The J gene is TRBJ2-7, the V gene TRBV13; D remains unclear. The CDR3 consists of 20 residues. The V gene's germline CDR1 is PRHDT and CDR2 FYEKMQ (reference sequence). V lost 0 bases to trimming and J lost 0 bases, with 24 bases between them. CDR3 bases: TGTGCCAGCAGCTTAGGCCATTTCACCACAACAGAGAACAGCTCCTACGAGCAGTACTTC. It encodes CASSLGHFTTTENSSYEQYF.

The chain has TRBV24-1 and TRBJ1-2; D is ambiguous. The CDR3 is 12 amino acids. Trimming pared 6 bases from V and 3 bases from J, leaving 7 bases between. CDR1 and CDR2 (germline): KGHDR, SFDVKD. Here the CDR3 reads CATSPGDYGYTF. CDR3 DNA sequence: TGTGCCACCAGTCCCGGGGACTATGGCTACACCTTC.